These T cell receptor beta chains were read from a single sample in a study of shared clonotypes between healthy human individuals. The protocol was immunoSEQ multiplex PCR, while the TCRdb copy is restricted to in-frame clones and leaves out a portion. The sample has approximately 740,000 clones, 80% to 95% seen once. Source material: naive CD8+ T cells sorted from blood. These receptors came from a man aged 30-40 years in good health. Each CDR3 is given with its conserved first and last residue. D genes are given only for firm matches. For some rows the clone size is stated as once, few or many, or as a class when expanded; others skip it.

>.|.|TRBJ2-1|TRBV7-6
CASSFRGEQFF
TGTGCCAGCAGCTTCCGGGGTGAGCAGTTCTTC
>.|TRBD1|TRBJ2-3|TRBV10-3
CAISETATGEYLDTQYF
TGTGCCATCAGTGAGACCGCGACAGGGGAGTACCTGGATACGCAGTATTTT
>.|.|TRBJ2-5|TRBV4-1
CASSSGGQGGQETQYF
TGCGCCAGCAGCTCAGGGGGGCAGGGTGGACAAGAGACCCAGTACTTC
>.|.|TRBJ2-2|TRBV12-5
CASGHPGAGELFF
TGTGCTAGTGGTCACCCGGGCGCCGGGGAGCTGTTTTTT
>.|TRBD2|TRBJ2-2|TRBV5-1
CASSLAGTSGPGELFF
TGCGCCAGCAGCTTGGCCGGGACTAGCGGACCCGGGGAGCTGTTTTTT
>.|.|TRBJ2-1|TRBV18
CASSPVASDEQFF
TGTGCCAGCTCACCAGTAGCGTCCGATGAGCAGTTCTTC
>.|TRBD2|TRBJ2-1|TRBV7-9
CASSLAWSLAGGLEQFF
TGTGCCAGCAGCTTAGCGTGGTCGCTAGCGGGAGGGCTTGAGCAGTTCTTC
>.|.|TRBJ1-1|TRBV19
CASTYHAPPEYTEAFF
TGTGCCAGTACTTACCATGCCCCTCCAGAGTACACTGAAGCTTTCTTT
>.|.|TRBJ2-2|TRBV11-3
CASSTDDTGSNTGELFF
TGTGCCAGCAGCACCGACGATACAGGGTCTAACACCGGGGAGCTGTTTTTT
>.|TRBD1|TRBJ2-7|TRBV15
CATRGTGDYNEQYF
TGTGCCACCAGAGGGACAGGGGATTATAACGAGCAGTACTTC
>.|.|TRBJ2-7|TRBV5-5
CASSLVAGSYEQYF
TGTGCCAGCAGCTTGGTTGCCGGCTCCTACGAGCAGTACTTC
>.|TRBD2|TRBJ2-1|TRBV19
CASTSGLNEQFF
TGTGCCAGTACTAGCGGTTTGAATGAGCAGTTCTTC
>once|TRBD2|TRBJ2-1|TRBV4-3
CASSQDGLAGGNEQFF
TGCGCCAGCAGCCAAGACGGACTAGCGGGAGGGAATGAGCAGTTCTTC
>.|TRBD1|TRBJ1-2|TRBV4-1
CASSPQTGGGYGYTF
TGCGCCAGCAGCCCCCAGACAGGGGGCGGCTATGGCTACACCTTC
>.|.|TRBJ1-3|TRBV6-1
CASSDPGSGNTIYF
TGTGCCAGCAGTGATCCGGGATCTGGAAACACCATATATTTT
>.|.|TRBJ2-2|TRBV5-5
CASSLVQYSGELFF
TGTGCCAGCAGCTTGGTACAGTACTCCGGGGAGCTGTTTTTT
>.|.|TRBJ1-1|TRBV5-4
CASSVLGDMNTEAFF
TGTGCCAGCAGCGTATTAGGGGACATGAACACTGAAGCTTTCTTT
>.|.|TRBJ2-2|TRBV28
CATLMGRELFF
TGTGCCACCCTGATGGGCCGGGAGCTGTTTTTT
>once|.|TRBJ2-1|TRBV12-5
CASGFPGYNEQFF
TGTGCTAGTGGTTTCCCCGGTTACAATGAGCAGTTCTTC
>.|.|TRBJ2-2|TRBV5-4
CASSLGSTNTGELFF
TGTGCCAGCAGCTTGGGCAGCACAAACACCGGGGAGCTGTTTTTT
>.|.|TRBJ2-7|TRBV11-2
CASSLGDYEQYF
TGTGCCAGCAGCTTAGGAGACTACGAGCAGTACTTC
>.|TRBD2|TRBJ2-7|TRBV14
CASSLSSGIAYEQYF
TGTGCCAGCAGCCTGAGTAGCGGGATTGCCTACGAGCAGTACTTC
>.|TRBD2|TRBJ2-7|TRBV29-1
CSDPGTSVYEQYF
TGCAGCGATCCCGGGACTAGCGTGTACGAGCAGTACTTC
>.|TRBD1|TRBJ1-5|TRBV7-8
CASSLGQGENQPQHF
TGTGCCAGCAGCTTGGGGCAGGGGGAGAATCAGCCCCAGCATTTT
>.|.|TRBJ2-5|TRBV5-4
CASSPRQHFQETQYF
TGTGCCAGCAGCCCTCGACAGCACTTCCAAGAGACCCAGTACTTC
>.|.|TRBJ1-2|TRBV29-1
CSVEDPPSSRGYTF
TGCAGCGTTGAAGATCCCCCCAGTTCTCGTGGCTACACCTTC
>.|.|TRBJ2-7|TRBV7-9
CASSLAFGSHEQYF
TGTGCCAGCAGCTTAGCGTTCGGGAGCCACGAGCAGTACTTC
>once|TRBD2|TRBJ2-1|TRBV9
CASSPRTRNEQFF
TGTGCCAGCAGCCCGCGGACTAGGAATGAGCAGTTCTTC
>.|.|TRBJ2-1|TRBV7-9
CASSFSGTTRYNEQFF
TGTGCCAGCAGCTTCTCCGGGACAACCCGCTACAATGAGCAGTTCTTC
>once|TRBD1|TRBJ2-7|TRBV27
CASSRLDRGAYEQYF
TGTGCCAGCAGTCGACTCGACAGGGGGGCCTACGAGCAGTACTTC
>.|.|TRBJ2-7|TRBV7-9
CASSPGTLFEQYF
TGTGCCAGCAGCCCGGGTACCCTTTTCGAGCAGTACTTC
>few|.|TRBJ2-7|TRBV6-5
CASSTGDGAYEQYF
TGTGCCAGCAGCACGGGGGACGGTGCCTACGAGCAGTACTTC
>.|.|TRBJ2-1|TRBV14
CASSQDKGGMDIYKQFF
TGTGCCAGCAGCCAAGATAAAGGAGGGATGGATATATATAAGCAGTTCTTC
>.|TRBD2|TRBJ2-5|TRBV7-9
CASSFSGTSGGGVETQYF
TGTGCCAGCAGCTTTTCCGGGACTAGCGGAGGAGGTGTAGAGACCCAGTACTTC
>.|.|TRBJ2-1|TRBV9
CASSVASLTRLGEQFF
TGTGCCAGCAGCGTAGCCTCTCTAACACGCCTAGGTGAGCAGTTCTTC
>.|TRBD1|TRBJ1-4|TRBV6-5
CASSYSGGSTNEKLFF
TGTGCCAGCAGTTACTCAGGGGGCTCTACTAATGAAAAACTGTTTTTT
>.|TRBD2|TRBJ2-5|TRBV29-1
CSVLAGGLQQETQYF
TGCAGCGTCCTAGCGGGAGGACTACAACAAGAGACCCAGTACTTC
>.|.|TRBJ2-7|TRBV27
CASRDGGSYEQYF
TGTGCCAGCAGGGATGGGGGGTCCTACGAGCAGTACTTC
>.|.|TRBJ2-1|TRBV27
CASSSRAVGNEQFF
TGTGCCAGCAGTTCCCGGGCCGTGGGGAATGAGCAGTTCTTC
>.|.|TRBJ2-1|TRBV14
CASSQAQLSVQFF
TGTGCCAGCAGCCAAGCGCAGCTTTCGGTGCAGTTCTTC
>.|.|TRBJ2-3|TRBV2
CASRGPFFPLYTDTQYF
TGTGCCAGCAGAGGGCCCTTTTTCCCCCTGTACACAGATACGCAGTATTTT
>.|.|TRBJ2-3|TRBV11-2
CASSLDRTGTDTQYF
TGTGCCAGCAGCTTAGATCGGACGGGCACAGATACGCAGTATTTT
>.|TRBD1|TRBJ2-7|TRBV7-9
CASSLVRDRAFYEQYF
TGTGCCAGCAGCTTGGTCCGGGACAGGGCTTTCTACGAGCAGTACTTC
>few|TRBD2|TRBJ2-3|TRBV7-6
CASSRYSGGPSDTQYF
TGTGCCAGCAGCCGATATAGCGGGGGGCCGTCAGATACGCAGTATTTT
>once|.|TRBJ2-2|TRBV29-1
CSVELLGRETGELFF
TGCAGCGTTGAGTTGTTGGGCAGGGAAACCGGGGAGCTGTTTTTT
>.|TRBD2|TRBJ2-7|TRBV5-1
CASSLTGGEQYF
TGCGCCAGCAGCTTGACGGGGGGTGAGCAGTACTTC
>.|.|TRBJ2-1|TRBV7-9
CASSFQGNEQFF
TGTGCCAGCAGCTTCCAGGGCAATGAGCAGTTCTTC
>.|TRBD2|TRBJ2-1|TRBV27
CASKDSSGSIFPRTNEQFF
TGTGCCAGCAAGGATAGTAGCGGGAGTATTTTTCCCCGAACCAATGAGCAGTTCTTC